One sample yielded the 3 T cell receptor beta chains listed below, sequenced in a study of identical twins. Each CDR3 protein is one row after TCRdb ran MiXCR on the 5' RACE reads. The sample has about 790,000 distinct CDR3 sequences, 18% seen once. These data also featured in a second study, about T cells expressing NK-cell markers.

The sequenced sample was PBMCs. The receptors shown here come from a young woman in good health.

The rearrangement joins TRBV12-3 or TRBV12-4 to TRBJ1-2; 7 bases match TRBD1. Trimming cost V 3 bases and J 4 bases; bases outside gene matches: 2. There are 13 residues in the CDR3. The CDR3 loop reads CASSFRGSYGYTF. The CDR3 DNA follows: TGTGCCAGCAGTTTCAGGGGGTCCTATGGCTACACCTTC.

This clonotype was recorded a few times. The J gene is TRBJ1-5, the V gene TRBV6-1; D unclear. In germline, CDR1 is MNHNS, CDR2 SASEGT. The CDR3 sequence is 13 residues long. Trimming removed 2 bases from V and 4 bases from J, with 6 bases in between. The CDR3 reads CASSEMWNQPQHF. DNA for the CDR3: TGTGCCAGCAGTGAAATGTGGAATCAGCCCCAGCATTTT.

This chain connects TRBV20-1 to TRBJ1-1; no reliable D call. V gave up 3 bases and J gave up 1 base, with 9 bases separating them. This CDR3 region has 13 residues. Germline CDR1 and CDR2: DFQATT and SNEGSKA (reference sequence). DNA for the CDR3: TGCAGTGCTAGGAGTAGACAGAACACTGAAGCTTTCTTT. This translates into CSARSRQNTEAFF.